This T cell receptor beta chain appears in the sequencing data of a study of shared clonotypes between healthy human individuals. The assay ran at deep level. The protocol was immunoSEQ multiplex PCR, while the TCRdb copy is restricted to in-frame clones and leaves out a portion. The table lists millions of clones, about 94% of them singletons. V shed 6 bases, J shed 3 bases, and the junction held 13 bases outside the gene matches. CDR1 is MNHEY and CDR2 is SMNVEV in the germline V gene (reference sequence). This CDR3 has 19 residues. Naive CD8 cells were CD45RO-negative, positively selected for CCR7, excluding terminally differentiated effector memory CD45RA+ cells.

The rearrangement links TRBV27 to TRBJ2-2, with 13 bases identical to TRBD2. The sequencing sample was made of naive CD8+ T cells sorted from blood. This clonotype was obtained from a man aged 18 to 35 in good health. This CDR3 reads CASSQGLAGDLLDTGELFF. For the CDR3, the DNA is TGTGCCAGCAGCCAAGGACTAGCGGGAGACCTTCTCGACACCGGGGAGCTGTTTTTT.